These 29 T cell receptor beta chains were sequenced from one sample in a study of T cell clonotyping in hematopoietic cell transplantation (dated by TCRdb to about 2021). The library was obtained by the immunoSEQ multiplex PCR assay. Here the immuneACCESS table is served through TCRdb, limited to in-frame sequences with V and J called. Missing clones are a known gap in these copies; in checked studies unresolved V genes cover under half, and the rest lacks a known reason. The sample table records about 38,000 clones; approximately 95% of these occur just once. Around 1.5% of the sample lies in the top ten. In light of the paper, this sample's time point label describes: recipient sample about 28 days before transplant, after cytoreduction. This sample comprised peripheral blood mononuclear cells, obtained before stem cell transplant. The source of these receptors is a man aged 35 to 55 with chronic myeloid leukemia. Some clones in this sample may be carry-over from other donors' samples.

The rearrangement joins TRBV28 to TRBJ1-5, with D perhaps TRBD1 (6 bases). Looked up from germline, CDR1 is MDHEN and CDR2 is SYDVKM. Trimming removed 6 bases at V and 9 bases at J, with 15 bases between. The CDR3 length is 13 residues. CDR3 protein: CASRLSTGMPQHF. In DNA form, the CDR3 reads TGTGCCAGCAGGCTCTCGACAGGAATGCCCCAGCATTTT.

V is TRBV9 and J is TRBJ2-5; TRBD2 agrees at 8 bases. This CDR3 comprises 18 residues. The V gene's germline CDR1 is SGDLS and CDR2 YYNGEE. V shed 0 bases and J 5 bases; nucleotides not matched to a gene: 15. The CDR3 protein is CASSVGLGRGAHGETQYF. CDR3 sequence (DNA): TGTGCCAGCAGCGTAGGATTGGGGCGGGGGGCCCATGGGGAGACCCAGTACTTC.

This chain connects TRBV6-6 to TRBJ2-2; the match to TRBD2 covers 8 bases. Germline CDR1 and CDR2: MNHNY and SVGAGI (reference sequence). J lost 9 bases, V lost 8 bases, and 14 bases had no gene match. The length of the CDR3 is 15 residues. The CDR3 spells CASYNSGGASRELFF. CDR3 nucleotides: TGTGCCAGCTATAATTCCGGGGGGGCGAGCCGGGAGCTGTTTTTT.

The chain recombines TRBV7-2 with TRBJ2-7; 8 bases are a match to TRBD2. Germline lookup yields CDR1 SGHTA and CDR2 FQGNSA. V gave up 1 base and J gave up 6 bases; unmatched junction bases: 11. This CDR3 has 16 residues. The CDR3 loop reads CASSLGGGSLLGEQYF. CDR3 DNA sequence: TGTGCCAGCAGCTTAGGCGGGGGGTCCCTCCTAGGCGAGCAGTACTTC.

The chain combines TRBV7-2 with TRBJ1-1; 9 positions match TRBD1. The CDR3 runs to 14 residues. Per germline, CDR1 SGHTA and CDR2 FQGNSA. Trimming cost V 5 bases and J 4 bases; bases outside gene matches: 5. The CDR3 reads CASSLDRGVTEAFF. Written as DNA, the CDR3 is TGTGCCAGCAGCCTGGACAGGGGCGTCACTGAAGCTTTCTTT.

The chain couples TRBV11-3 to TRBJ2-2; tentative D call: TRBD2 (5 bases). Per the germline V gene, CDR1 is SGHNT and CDR2 is YENEEA. Between the trimmed V and J ends, which lost 4 bases and 6 bases, there was a span of 6 bases. This CDR3 has 12 amino acids. CDR3 sequence reads: CASSWGAGELFF. The CDR3 DNA sequence: TGTGCCAGCAGCTGGGGAGCCGGGGAGCTGTTTTTT.

V usage is TRBV6-1 and J usage is TRBJ2-7, with 10 bases aligning to TRBD1. The V segment lost 7 bases and the J segment 4 bases; nucleotides outside the gene matches: 10. CDR3 size: 15 residues. Germline-derived CDR1 and CDR2 are MNHNS and SASEGT. This CDR3 is CASNTLTGGPYEQYF. CDR3 sequence (DNA): TGTGCCAGCAATACGCTGACAGGGGGCCCGTACGAGCAGTACTTC.

The J gene is TRBJ2-7, the V gene TRBV5-1, with TRBD1 matching 7 bases. The length of the CDR3 is 14 residues. CDR1 is SGHRS and CDR2 is YFSETQ in the germline V gene. V trimming: 1 base; J trimming: 2 bases; junction bases outside the gene matches: 3. The CDR3 DNA reads as TGCGCCAGCAGCTTGCGGACAGGCCCCTACGAGCAGTACTTC. Encoded protein: CASSLRTGPYEQYF.

The chain is built from TRBV5-8 and TRBJ1-4; 9 nucleotides line up with TRBD1. CDR1 is SGHTS, CDR2 YDEGEE, per germline. This CDR3 comprises 15 residues. The V and J ends lost 4 bases and 5 bases, in that order; junction bases with no gene match: 6. This chain's CDR3 is CASSPTGQGNEKLFF. The CDR3, as DNA: TGTGCCAGCAGCCCAACGGGACAGGGCAATGAAAAACTGTTTTTT.

This rearrangement joins TRBV4-2 to TRBJ2-1; 12 nucleotides agree with TRBD2. Unmatched junction bases numbered 3, after V lost 0 bases and J lost 12 bases. The CDR3 runs 14 residues. Germline CDR1 reads LGHNA; CDR2 reads YNFKEQ. CDR3 in amino acids: CASSQETSGGPQFF. The CDR3 DNA is TGTGCCAGCAGCCAAGAAACTAGCGGGGGGCCGCAGTTCTTC.

The chain employs TRBV5-1 and TRBJ2-3, with TRBD2 identical over 12 bases. The CDR3 sequence is 17 residues long. CDR1 is SGHRS and CDR2 is YFSETQ in the germline V gene. V was pared by 0 bases and J by 1 base, with 3 bases of the junction left unmatched. The DNA of the CDR3 is TGCGCCAGCAGCTTGGAGCTAGCGGGGGGGGGCACAGATACGCAGTATTTT. This codes for CASSLELAGGGTDTQYF.

The gene calls are TRBV6-5 and TRBJ1-1; weak D call: TRBD1 (5 bases). Trimming left V 10 bases short and J 0 bases short, with 12 bases between. The CDR3 spans 13 residues. The germline V gene encodes CDR1 MNHEY and CDR2 SVGAGI. CDR3 bases: TGTGCCATACGAAGGGGAATGAACACTGAAGCTTTCTTT. This sequence encodes CAIRRGMNTEAFF.

The J gene is TRBJ1-5, the V gene TRBV9; perhaps TRBD1 as D (6 bases). The CDR3 is made up of 17 amino acids. Deletions cut 4 bases from V and 6 bases from J, with 23 bases between. Germline assignment: CDR1 SGDLS and CDR2 YYNGEE. CDR3 DNA: TGTGCCAGCAGCCCCGGGGAGGGGGGTTTTATAGGTCAGCCCCAGCATTTT. Its protein is CASSPGEGGFIGQPQHF. The whole variable domain, filled in from reference TRBV9 and TRBJ1-5, reads DSGVTQTPKHLITATGQRVTLRCSPRSGDLSVYWYQQSLDQGLQFLIQYYNGEERAKGNILERFSAQQFPDLHSELNLSSLELGDSALYFCASSPGEGGFIGQPQHFGDGTRLSIL.

The gene calls are TRBV7-9 and TRBJ1-1; possibly TRBD1 for D (6 bases). Germline CDR1 SEHNR, CDR2 FQNEAQ (reference sequence). With 3 bases removed from V and 6 bases from J, the gap between germline ends came to 11 bases. CDR3 length equals 13 residues. The CDR3 bases are TGTGCCAGCAGCTTTGAGGGGGGCGCTGAAGCTTTCTTT. This sequence encodes CASSFEGGAEAFF.

The chain recombines TRBV30 with TRBJ1-6; no definite D call. This CDR3 spans 15 amino acids. The ends were cut back, 8 bases at V and 7 bases at J, with 21 bases in the middle. CDR1 is GTSNPN and CDR2 is SVGIG in the germline V gene (reference sequence). CDR3 sequence: CAGKGTSGKNSPLHF. CDR3 in DNA: TGTGCCGGGAAGGGTACGTCGGGAAAAAATTCACCCCTCCACTTT.

The chain couples TRBV5-4 to TRBJ2-1; the match to TRBD2 covers 13 bases. Trimming took 0 bases from V and 8 from J; bases not matched to a gene: 11. Germline-derived CDR1 and CDR2 are SGHNT and YYREEE (reference sequence). The CDR3 has 18 residues. Written as DNA, the CDR3 is TGTGCCAGCAGCTTGGAACTAGCGGGGGGGCAGGTCATGGATGAGCAGTTCTTC. Its protein is CASSLELAGGQVMDEQFF.

This chain links TRBV7-3 with TRBJ2-1, with a possible D match to TRBD1 (5 bases). CDR1 is SGHTA and CDR2 is FQGTGA in the germline V gene. The CDR3 is 15 amino acids. The germline V and J ends were trimmed by 2 bases and 5 bases, with 13 bases remaining between them. In DNA, the CDR3 is TGTGCCAGCAGCTTAGGCGCAGGGCAACACAATGAGCAGTTCTTC. This gives the protein CASSLGAGQHNEQFF.

The chain employs TRBV27 and TRBJ1-2, with D possibly being TRBD1 (6 bases). The CDR3 totals 11 residues. The germline V and J ends were trimmed by 10 bases and 7 bases, with 13 bases remaining between them. Per the germline V gene, CDR1 is MNHEY and CDR2 is SMNVEV (reference sequence). The CDR3 sequence: CATWTVGGYTF. Here the CDR3 DNA reads TGTGCCACCTGGACAGTTGGTGGCTACACCTTC.

CDR3 residues: CASSFPGQAGLVSGELFF. DNA of the CDR3: TGTGCCAGCAGCTTCCCGGGACAGGCGGGTTTGGTCTCCGGGGAGCTGTTTTTT. The V call is TRBV11-2, the J call TRBJ2-2, with 8 nucleotides matching TRBD1. With 3 bases clipped from V and 6 bases from J, the junction kept 15 bases outside the gene matches. Germline V lookup: CDR1 SGHAT, CDR2 FQNNGV. There are 18 residues in the CDR3. Combining the CDR3 with reference TRBV11-2 and TRBJ2-2 gives the whole variable domain EAGVAQSPRYKIIEKRQSVAFWCNPISGHATLYWYQQILGQGPKLLIQFQNNGVVDDSQLPKDRFSAERLKGVDSTLKIQPAKLEDSAVYLCASSFPGQAGLVSGELFFGEGSRLTVL.

The chain employs TRBV19 and TRBJ1-4; D uncertain. CDR3 length equals 13 residues. Germline-derived CDR1 and CDR2 are LNHDA and SQIVND (reference sequence). V lost 3 bases and J 6 bases, leaving 8 bases between the germline ends. This CDR3 reads CASSIRGDEKLFF. In DNA, the CDR3 is TGTGCCAGTAGTATCCGAGGAGATGAAAAACTGTTTTTT.

This chain joins TRBV2 and TRBJ1-2; D gene uncertain. V dropped 2 bases and J dropped 0 bases, with 7 bases sitting between them. Germline loops: CDR1 SNHLY, CDR2 FYNNEI. This CDR3 has 14 residues. CDR3 DNA sequence: TGTGCCAGCAGTGAATGGCAGACTAACTATGGCTACACCTTC. Translation: CASSEWQTNYGYTF.

This rearrangement joins TRBV2 to TRBJ1-2, with no clear D. This CDR3 has 14 amino acids. The germline V gene has CDR1 SNHLY and CDR2 FYNNEI. Between the trimmed V and J ends, which lost 6 bases and 0 bases, there was a span of 11 bases. CDR3: CASSTETSNYGYTF. The CDR3 DNA reads TGTGCCAGCAGCACGGAGACCTCTAACTATGGCTACACCTTC.

The J gene is TRBJ1-1, the V gene TRBV11-1, with TRBD1 matching over 7 bases. V lost 4 bases to trimming and J lost 7 bases; unmatched junction nucleotides: 12. Germline CDR1 and CDR2: SGHAT and FQDESV (reference sequence). CDR3 length equals 15 residues. CDR3 nucleotide sequence: TGTGCCAGCAGCTCCTCAGATCAGGGGACAGATGAAGCTTTCTTT. It specifies CASSSSDQGTDEAFF.

The rearrangement links TRBV4-2 to TRBJ1-3; no clear D. The CDR3 is made up of 15 amino acids. Trimming cost V 4 bases and J 0 bases, with 10 bases left between them. CDR1 is LGHNA, CDR2 YNFKEQ, per germline. The CDR3 nucleotides read TGTGCCAGCAGCCCCCGGACTGTCTCTGGAAACACCATATATTTT. Its protein is CASSPRTVSGNTIYF.

The gene calls are TRBV30 and TRBJ1-6; D is unresolved. V lost 3 bases and J 7 bases, leaving 10 bases between the germline ends. Germline values: CDR1 GTSNPN, CDR2 SVGIG (reference sequence). The CDR3 length is 13 residues. CDR3 nucleotides: TGTGCCTGGAGGGTAAACCAGAATTCACCCCTCCACTTT. It codes for CAWRVNQNSPLHF. Based on the CDR3 plus reference TRBV30 and TRBJ1-6, the full variable domain is SQTIHQWPATLVQPVGSPLSLECTVEGTSNPNLYWYRQAAGRGLQLLFYSVGIGQISSEVPQNLSASRPQDRQFILSSKKLLLSDSGFYLCAWRVNQNSPLHFGNGTRLTVT.

The CDR3 DNA follows: TGTGCCAGCAGCTTAAAGGGAGGGGGCACTGAAGCTTTCTTT. This translates into CASSLKGGGTEAFF. The chain employs TRBV7-9 and TRBJ1-1; D is perhaps TRBD1 (6 bases). CDR1 is SEHNR, CDR2 FQNEAQ, per germline (reference sequence). Trimming cost V 2 bases and J 4 bases, with 11 bases left between them. The CDR3 is 14 amino acids.

This clone has only a few counts. The V gene is TRBV4-3, the J gene TRBJ1-5, with D possibly being TRBD1 (6 bases). Germline values: CDR1 LGHNA, CDR2 YSLEER. The V gene lost 4 bases and the J gene lost 3 bases, with 16 bases spanning the gap. CDR3 length equals 16 residues. CDR3 sequence reads: CASSPGHLPFNQPQHF. In nucleotides, the CDR3 is TGCGCCAGCAGCCCGGGACATCTCCCTTTCAATCAGCCCCAGCATTTT.

The J gene is TRBJ2-1, the V gene TRBV7-2; TRBD1 or TRBD2 may be the D gene (5 bases each). Germline values: CDR1 SGHTA, CDR2 FQGNSA. V was cut by 2 bases and J by 2 bases, with 19 bases left in between. This CDR3 comprises 18 residues. The CDR3 DNA reads as TGTGCCAGCAGCTTACTCGAGAACGATCGGGGCCCCTACAATGAGCAGTTCTTC. Translated: CASSLLENDRGPYNEQFF.

The chain links TRBV4-2 to TRBJ2-7; 9 positions agree with TRBD1. With V trimmed by 10 bases and J by 2 bases, 9 bases remained unmatched. CDR3 length equals 14 residues. CDR1 and CDR2 (germline): LGHNA, YNFKEQ. DNA for the CDR3: TGTGCCACCTCTTGGACAGGGGACCCCTACGAGCAGTACTTC. It yields the protein CATSWTGDPYEQYF.